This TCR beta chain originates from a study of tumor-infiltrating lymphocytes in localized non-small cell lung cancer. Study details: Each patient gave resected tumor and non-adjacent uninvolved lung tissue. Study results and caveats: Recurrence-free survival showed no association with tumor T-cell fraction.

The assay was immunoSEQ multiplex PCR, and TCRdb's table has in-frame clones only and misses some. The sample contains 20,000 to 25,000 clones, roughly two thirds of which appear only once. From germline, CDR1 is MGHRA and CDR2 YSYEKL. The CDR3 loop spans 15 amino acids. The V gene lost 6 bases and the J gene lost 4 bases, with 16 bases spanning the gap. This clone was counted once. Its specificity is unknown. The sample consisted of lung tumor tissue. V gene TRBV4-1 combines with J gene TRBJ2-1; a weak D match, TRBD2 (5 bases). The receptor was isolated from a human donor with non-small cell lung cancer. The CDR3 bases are TGCGCCAGCAGTTCCAGCCCGGGAACATACAATGAGCAGTTCTTC. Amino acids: CASSSSPGTYNEQFF.